One sample yielded the 12 T cell receptor beta chains listed below, sequenced in a study of blood T cell repertoires in COVID-19. TCRdb keeps only in-frame clones here, not all; method: immunoSEQ multiplex PCR. The data show about 90,000 clones, roughly 90% seen once. The sequenced material came from peripheral blood. These receptors were obtained from a human donor with active COVID-19. The donor label of this sample is uncertain.

The CDR3: CASSFLRQLSTDTQYF. In DNA, the CDR3 is TGTGCCAGCAGTTTTCTTCGACAGCTTAGCACAGATACGCAGTATTTT. The V call is TRBV28, the J call TRBJ2-3; TRBD1 is a possible D gene (5 bases). The CDR3 totals 16 residues. CDR1 and CDR2 from the germline V gene are MDHEN and SYDVKM. V was trimmed by 3 bases and J by 0 bases, leaving 13 bases between them.

This sequence joins TRBV19 and TRBJ2-3; 11 bases agree with TRBD2. The germline gives CDR1 LNHDA, CDR2 SQIVND (reference sequence). CDR3 size: 16 residues. V lost 4 bases, J lost 2 bases, and 5 bases stayed unmatched. CDR3 residues: CASSTRLAGLTDTQYF. Here the CDR3 DNA reads TGTGCCAGTAGTACAAGACTAGCGGGGCTCACAGATACGCAGTATTTT. Complete variable domain (other parts from reference TRBV19 and TRBJ2-3): DGGITQSPKYLFRKEGQNVTLSCEQNLNHDAMYWYRQDPGQGLRLIYYSQIVNDFQKGDIAEGYSVSREKKESFPLTVTSAQKNPTAFYLCASSTRLAGLTDTQYFGPGTRLTVL.

The chain carries TRBV2 and TRBJ2-7; D may be TRBD1 (6 bases). Between the trimmed V and J ends, which lost 4 bases and 5 bases, there was a span of 24 bases. Germline V lookup: CDR1 SNHLY, CDR2 FYNNEI. The CDR3 sequence is 17 residues long. The CDR3 is CASSGPPGDRQKNEQYF. The DNA for the CDR3 is TGTGCCAGCAGTGGTCCCCCGGGCGACAGGCAGAAAAACGAGCAGTACTTC.

DNA of the CDR3: TGTGCCAGCAGTCCGGGATTTTCAACGGGAAACACCATATATTTT. It specifies CASSPGFSTGNTIYF. This rearrangement joins TRBV28 to TRBJ1-3; D is unresolved. Germline CDR1 and CDR2: MDHEN and SYDVKM. Trimming took 5 bases from V and 4 from J, leaving 15 bases between them. This CDR3 is built from 15 residues.

The rearrangement uses TRBV12-3 or TRBV12-4 and TRBJ2-3; D is possibly TRBD1 (6 bases). The length of the CDR3 is 12 residues. The ends were cut back, 6 bases at V and 5 bases at J, with 9 bases in the middle. The DNA for the CDR3 is TGTGCCAGCAGGTTGACAGGAGATACGCAGTATTTT. Encoded protein: CASRLTGDTQYF.

This rearrangement joins TRBV11-2 to TRBJ2-7; 8 bases line up with TRBD1. Germline CDR1 and CDR2: SGHAT and FQNNGV. The V and J ends lost 2 bases and 0 bases, in that order; junction bases with no gene match: 9. The CDR3 consists of 17 residues. The CDR3 coding sequence is TGTGCCAGCAGCTTAAACTCCCGACAGGGGAGCTCCTACGAGCAGTACTTC. Translated, it gives CASSLNSRQGSSYEQYF.

The CDR3 loop is CASSINRGGNYGYTF. CDR3 DNA: TGTGCCAGCAGCATAAACAGGGGTGGGAACTATGGCTACACCTTC. This chain connects TRBV5-6 to TRBJ1-2, with 7 positions matching TRBD1. CDR3 length: 15 residues. V trimming: 4 bases; J trimming: 2 bases; junction bases outside the gene matches: 8. From germline, CDR1 is SGHDT and CDR2 YYEEEE.

This chain uses TRBV10-3 with TRBJ1-2, with 7 bases that match TRBD1. V dropped 6 bases and J dropped 0; count of bases not matched to a gene: 1. CDR1 and CDR2 from the germline V gene are ENHRY and SYGVKD. The CDR3 runs to 13 residues. The CDR3 coding sequence is TGTGCCATCAGGGGGACAGCTAACTATGGCTACACCTTC. As protein: CAIRGTANYGYTF.

The chain employs TRBV6-2 or TRBV6-3 and TRBJ2-3; D is unresolved. Trimming removed 5 bases at V and 3 bases at J, with 6 bases between. Germline V gene sequence: CDR1 MNHEY, CDR2 SVGEGT. The CDR3 length is 12 residues. In DNA, the CDR3 is TGTGCCAGCAGTCTAGGTACAGATACGCAGTATTTT. Translated: CASSLGTDTQYF.

The rearrangement links TRBV29-1 to TRBJ2-7; 9 nucleotides line up with TRBD1. The CDR3 loop spans 14 amino acids. V lost 6 bases to trimming and J lost 1 base; unmatched junction nucleotides: 7. Germline lookup yields CDR1 SQVTM and CDR2 ANQGSEA. As DNA, the CDR3 is TGCAGCGTAATTCCGGGACAGGGATCCTACGAGCAGTACTTC. As protein: CSVIPGQGSYEQYF.

Written as DNA, the CDR3 is TGTGCCAGCAGCTCCCTCGGTGGTTTGGCCTACGAGCAGTACTTC. It translates to CASSSLGGLAYEQYF. The chain couples TRBV7-8 to TRBJ2-7; D remains ambiguous. Germline V gene data show CDR1 as SGHVS and CDR2 as FQNEAQ. The CDR3 totals 15 residues. Trimming removed 4 bases from V and 2 bases from J, with 15 bases in between.

This rearrangement joins TRBV12-3 or TRBV12-4 to TRBJ1-1; D gene unclear. Trimming stripped 3 bases from V and 8 bases from J, with 10 bases between. The CDR3 loop spans 12 amino acids. This CDR3 is CASSFIKEEAFF. The DNA for the CDR3 is TGTGCCAGCAGTTTTATCAAAGAGGAAGCTTTCTTT.